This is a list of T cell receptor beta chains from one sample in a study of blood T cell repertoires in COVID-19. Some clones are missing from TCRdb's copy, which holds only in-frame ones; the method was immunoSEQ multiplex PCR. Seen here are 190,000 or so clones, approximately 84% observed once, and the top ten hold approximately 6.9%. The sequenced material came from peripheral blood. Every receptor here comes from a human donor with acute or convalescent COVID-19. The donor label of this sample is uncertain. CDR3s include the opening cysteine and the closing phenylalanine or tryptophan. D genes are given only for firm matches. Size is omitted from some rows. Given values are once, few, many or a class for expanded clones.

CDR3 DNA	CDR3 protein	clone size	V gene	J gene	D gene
TGTGCCAGCAGCGTAGGAGGGGGACAGCGACTTAACTATGGCTACACCTTC	CASSVGGGQRLNYGYTF	-	TRBV9	TRBJ1-2	TRBD1
TGCGCCAGCAGCCTCAACAGATTGCCTAATGAAAAACTGTTTTTT	CASSLNRLPNEKLFF	-	TRBV5-1	TRBJ1-4	-
TGCGCCAGCAGTTATAGCGGCAATGAGCAGTTCTTC	CASSYSGNEQFF	-	TRBV5-1	TRBJ2-1	-
TGCGCCAGCAGCTTGGGGGACAGGATGGCCGGGGAGCTGTTTTTT	CASSLGDRMAGELFF	-	TRBV5-1	TRBJ2-2	TRBD1
TGTGCCAGCAGAGACCGGGGTCAAAGGCAGTACTTC	CASRDRGQRQYF	-	TRBV27	TRBJ2-7	-
TGTGCCAGCAGCCACCTAGCGGGGGGCTCCTACAATGAGCAGTTCTTC	CASSHLAGGSYNEQFF	-	TRBV11-2	TRBJ2-1	TRBD2
TGTGCCAGCAGCCCACTGGGAGTGAATGAGCAGTTCTTC	CASSPLGVNEQFF	-	TRBV13	TRBJ2-1	-
TGTGCCATCAGTGAAGAGGGTTCGCGTCAGCCCCAGCATTTT	CAISEEGSRQPQHF	-	TRBV10-3	TRBJ1-5	-
TGTGCCAGCAGCCCCCGGGGGACTACGAACACCGGGGAGCTGTTTTTT	CASSPRGTTNTGELFF	-	TRBV3-1/TRBV3-2	TRBJ2-2	TRBD2
TGCAGCGCGCGTTTTATGGATACGCAGTATTTT	CSARFMDTQYF	-	TRBV20-1	TRBJ2-3	-
TGTGCCAGCAGTGAATCCGACTACGGCTACACCTTC	CASSESDYGYTF	once	TRBV25-1	TRBJ1-2	-
TGTGCCATCAGTGAGTCAGCGGCTAACAGAATCCACAATGAGCAGTTCTTC	CAISESAANRIHNEQFF	once	TRBV10-3	TRBJ2-1	-
TGCGCCAGCAGCCAAGATCTGAGGACTAATGAAAAACTGTTTTTT	CASSQDLRTNEKLFF	-	TRBV4-3	TRBJ1-4	-
TGTGCCAGTAGTGGGGGGGCTAGCGGAGTCTACAATGAGCAGTTCTTC	CASSGGASGVYNEQFF	few	TRBV19	TRBJ2-1	-
TGTGCCAGTAGTTTCCCGGGAGGCGGTCAGCCCCAGCATTTT	CASSFPGGGQPQHF	-	TRBV19	TRBJ1-5	-
TGTGCCATCAGTGGTAGCGGGCCAGAGCAGTTCTTC	CAISGSGPEQFF	-	TRBV10-3	TRBJ2-1	TRBD2
TGTGCCTGGAGTGTACAAGGGAGGGATTCACCCCTCCACTTT	CAWSVQGRDSPLHF	-	TRBV30	TRBJ1-6	-
TGTGCCTGGAGTCCAAGGCGGTTCGACAATGAGCAGTTCTTC	CAWSPRRFDNEQFF	-	TRBV30	TRBJ2-1	-
TGTGCCAGCAGCTTAGTAGTCCGGGAACCACAGTCCTACGAGCAGTACTTC	CASSLVVREPQSYEQYF	-	TRBV11-3	TRBJ2-7	-
TGCGCCAGCAGTAGCGGGAGGGCGTTGGTTACAGATACGCAGTATTTT	CASSSGRALVTDTQYF	few	TRBV10-1	TRBJ2-3	TRBD2
TGCGCCAGCAGCCCCCTCGTCACAGATACGCAGTATTTT	CASSPLVTDTQYF	-	TRBV5-1	TRBJ2-3	-
TGTGCCACCAGTGAATGGAGCGGGAGCACAGATACGCAGTATTTT	CATSEWSGSTDTQYF	-	TRBV24-1	TRBJ2-3	-